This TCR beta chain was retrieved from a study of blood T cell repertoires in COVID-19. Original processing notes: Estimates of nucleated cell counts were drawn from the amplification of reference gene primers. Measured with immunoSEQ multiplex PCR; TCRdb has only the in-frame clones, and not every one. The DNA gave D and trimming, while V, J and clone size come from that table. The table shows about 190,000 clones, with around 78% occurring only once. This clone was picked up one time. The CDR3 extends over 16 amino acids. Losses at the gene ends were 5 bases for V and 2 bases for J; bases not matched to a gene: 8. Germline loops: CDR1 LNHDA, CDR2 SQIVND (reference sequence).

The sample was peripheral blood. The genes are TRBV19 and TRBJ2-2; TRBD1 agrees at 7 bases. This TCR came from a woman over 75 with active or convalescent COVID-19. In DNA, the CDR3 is TGTGCCAGTAGTCCGTTCGGACAGGCAAACACCGGGGAGCTGTTTTTT. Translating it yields CASSPFGQANTGELFF.